This TCR beta chain originates from a study of shared clonotypes between healthy human individuals (dated by TCRdb to about 2020). In the study overall: The cohort included three men and a couple of women between 18 and 49 years of age. Between about 0.9 and 10 billion PBMCs per donor were obtained by leukapheresis. Blood TCR repertoires of roughly five healthy adults were deeply sequenced to estimate repertoire size and the extent of clonotype sharing between individuals. For each donor, three plates each were used for CD4 naive and CD4 memory, two plates were used for CD8 naive, and one plate was used for CD8 memory. To increase sequencing depth and limit assay-specific biases, different laboratories used diverse techniques to prepare libraries and sequence TCR repertoires.

What the research found in general, with its limitations: Compared with non-shared clonotypes, clonotypes shared by all four sorted-subset donors had higher generation probabilities. Rarefaction of sorted-subset datasets indicated incomplete sequencing despite the large sequencing depth. Because the study included only a small number of donors, the genetic and exposure-history diversity represented was limited. Based on pairwise subsampling, the degree of clonotype sharing among donors was expected to be affected by sequencing depth. Sharing across several donors was observed for around 5% of naive CD4, 3% to 3.5% of naive CD8, 2.3% of memory CD4, and approximately 0.41% of memory CD8 clonotypes. Naive subsets generally had larger estimated clonotype richness than memory subsets did. Only blood was sampled, and tissue TCR repertoires likely differ from those in blood.

This clone turned up a few times. What this receptor recognizes is not known. It has no much larger one-base neighbor in the sample; base qualities were not kept. Using the deep immunoSEQ assay, multiplex PCR amplified TCR CDR3 regions from genomic DNA. Extracted genomic DNA from each cell subset was distributed evenly across all wells of several immunoSEQ 96-well plates, and each plate was treated as a replicate. For sorted subsets, approximately 200 ng of genomic DNA, equivalent to some 30,000 T cell genomes, went into each replicate PCR. Purified libraries were measured with a Qubit 3.0 fluorometer, size-checked on a Bioanalyzer 2100, and measured again with the KAPA Library Quantification kit. A separate single-read 150-cycle Illumina NextSeq 550 flow cell was used to sequence each immunoSEQ 96-well plate. Concerning the study's data processing: Because the immunoSEQ output held only junctional sequences and lacked quality scores, the filtering could not match the filtering applied to full-length reads. To assign V/J genes and CDR3, sequences were annotated using PyIR, a Python wrapper for IgBLAST v1.9, with IMGT germline references. Reads were filtered out if the reads had weak V/J assignments (E-value above 1e-6), no CDR3, stop codons, out-of-frame junctions, or ambiguous translated residues. V3J clonotypes were defined as sequences sharing the same inferred V gene, J gene, and CDR3 amino acid sequence. To compute the percentage overlap between repertoires, the number of shared unique clonotypes was divided by the size of the smaller repertoire. RTK rarefaction, the Chao1 estimator, and Recon v2.1 estimates of unobserved clonotypes were used to assess repertoire richness. For all TCRbeta clonotypes obtained by the gDNA method from several donors, generation probabilities were computed with OLGA. The clones in this table, taken by TCRdb from immuneACCESS, are in-frame only. Not every clone is retained; where verified, under half of the shortfall comes from an unresolved V gene, and the cause of the rest is unknown. V and J calls and clone size are given by that table; D and trimming were obtained from the DNA. For this sample there are about 1 million clones; roughly 75% appear just once. Roughly 1.5% of the sample is in the top ten clones.

The donors were healthy, HIV-negative adults with no recently reported acute infections or vaccinations. All donors were Caucasian adults living in Nashville, Tennessee, USA. Magnetic negative selection was used to enrich CD4+ T cells, after which naive cells were positively selected on CD45RA and the negative fraction became the memory subset. After blood collection by leukapheresis, PBMCs were isolated using Ficoll-Histopaque density gradient centrifugation and then cryopreserved in the vapor phase of liquid nitrogen. Analytical flow cytometry was used to check the purity and quantity of every magnetically sorted T cell population. Each sorted fraction had its genomic DNA isolated and then quantified by UV absorbance on a Nanodrop 2000c. This TCR came from a man aged 18 to 35 in good health. The source material was memory CD4+ T cells sorted from blood. The cell subset or site label on this specimen signifies: CD45RA-negative fraction.

CDR3 reads: CASSSGQGYNEQFF. The DNA sequence follows: TGTGCCAGCAGCTCCGGACAGGGGTACAATGAGCAGTTCTTC. Rearrangement joined TRBV28 to TRBJ2-1; 9 of the junction bases match TRBD1. Including the terminal cysteine and phenylalanine, the CDR3 comprises 14 residues. The retained sequence is limited to the CDR3, 42 bases, with the frame set at the first base. Based on the germline V gene, the CDR1 and CDR2 sequences are MDHEN and SYDVKM. Compared with germline, V lacks 6 bases and J lacks 4 bases; bases without a gene match: 4.